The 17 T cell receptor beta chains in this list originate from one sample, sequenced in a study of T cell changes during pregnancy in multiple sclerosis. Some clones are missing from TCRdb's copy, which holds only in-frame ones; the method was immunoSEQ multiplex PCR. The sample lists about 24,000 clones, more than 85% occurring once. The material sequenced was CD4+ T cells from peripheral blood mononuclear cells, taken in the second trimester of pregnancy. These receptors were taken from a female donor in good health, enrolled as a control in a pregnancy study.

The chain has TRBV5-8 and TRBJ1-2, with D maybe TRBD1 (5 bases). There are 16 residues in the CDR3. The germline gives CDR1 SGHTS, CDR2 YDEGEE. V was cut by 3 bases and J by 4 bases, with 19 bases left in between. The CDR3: CASSWSGAQIAYGYTF. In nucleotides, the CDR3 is TGTGCCAGCAGCTGGAGTGGGGCGCAGATTGCCTATGGCTACACCTTC.

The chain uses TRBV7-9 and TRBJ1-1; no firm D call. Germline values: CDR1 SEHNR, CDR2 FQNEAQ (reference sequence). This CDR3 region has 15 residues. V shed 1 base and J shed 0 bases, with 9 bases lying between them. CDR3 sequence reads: CASSLGEHMNTEAFF. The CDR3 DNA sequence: TGTGCCAGCAGCTTAGGTGAACACATGAACACTGAAGCTTTCTTT.

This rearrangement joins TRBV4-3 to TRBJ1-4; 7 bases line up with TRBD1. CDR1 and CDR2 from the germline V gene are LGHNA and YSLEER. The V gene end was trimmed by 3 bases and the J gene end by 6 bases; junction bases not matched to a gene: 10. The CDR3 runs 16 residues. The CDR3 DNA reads TGCGCCAGCAGCCACGCCGCAGGGGGAACCCATGAAAAACTGTTTTTT. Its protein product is CASSHAAGGTHEKLFF.

The CDR3: CATSRGRGQGTAGELFF. The CDR3, as DNA: TGTGCCACCAGCAGGGGGAGGGGACAGGGGACCGCCGGGGAGCTGTTTTTT. This sequence joins TRBV15 and TRBJ2-2; 10 bases align to TRBD1. J gave up 6 bases and V 3 bases, and 10 bases lay outside the gene matches. The V gene's germline CDR1 is LNHNV and CDR2 YYDKDF (reference sequence). The CDR3 is 17 residues long.

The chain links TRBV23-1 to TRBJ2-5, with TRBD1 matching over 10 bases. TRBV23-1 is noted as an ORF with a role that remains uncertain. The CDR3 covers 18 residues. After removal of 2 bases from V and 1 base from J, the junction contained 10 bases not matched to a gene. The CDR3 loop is CASSQATGGWGSQETQYF. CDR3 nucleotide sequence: TGCGCCAGCAGTCAAGCGACAGGGGGCTGGGGTAGCCAAGAGACCCAGTACTTC.

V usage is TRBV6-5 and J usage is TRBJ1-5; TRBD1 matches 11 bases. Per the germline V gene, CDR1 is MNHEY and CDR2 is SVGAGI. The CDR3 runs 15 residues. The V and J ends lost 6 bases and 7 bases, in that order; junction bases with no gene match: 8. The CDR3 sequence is CASSSGQGAGQPQHF. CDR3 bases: TGTGCCAGCAGCTCCGGACAGGGGGCAGGACAGCCCCAGCATTTT.

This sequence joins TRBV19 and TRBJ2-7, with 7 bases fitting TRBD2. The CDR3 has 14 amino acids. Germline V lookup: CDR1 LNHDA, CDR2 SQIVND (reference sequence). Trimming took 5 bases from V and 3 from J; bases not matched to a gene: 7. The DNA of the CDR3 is TGTGCCAGTAGTCCCCCCGGGGGGTTCTACGAGCAGTACTTC. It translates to CASSPPGGFYEQYF.

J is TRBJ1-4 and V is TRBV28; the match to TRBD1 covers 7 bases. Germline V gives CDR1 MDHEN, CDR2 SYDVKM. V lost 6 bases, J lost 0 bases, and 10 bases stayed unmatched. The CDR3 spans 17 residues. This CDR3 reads CASRTSGGRSTNEKLFF. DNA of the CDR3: TGTGCCAGCAGGACATCAGGGGGGAGGTCAACTAATGAAAAACTGTTTTTT.

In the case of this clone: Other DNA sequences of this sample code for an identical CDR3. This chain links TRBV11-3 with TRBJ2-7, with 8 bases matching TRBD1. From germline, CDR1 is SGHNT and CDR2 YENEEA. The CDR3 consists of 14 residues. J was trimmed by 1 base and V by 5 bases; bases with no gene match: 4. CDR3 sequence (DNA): TGTGCCAGCAGCCCTGGACAGGGATCCTACGAGCAGTACTTC. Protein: CASSPGQGSYEQYF.

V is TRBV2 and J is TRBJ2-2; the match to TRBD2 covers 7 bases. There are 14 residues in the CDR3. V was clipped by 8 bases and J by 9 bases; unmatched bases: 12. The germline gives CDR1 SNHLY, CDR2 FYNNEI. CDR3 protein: CASGGDGMGRELFF. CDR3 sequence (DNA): TGTGCCAGCGGGGGGGACGGCATGGGAAGGGAGCTGTTTTTT.

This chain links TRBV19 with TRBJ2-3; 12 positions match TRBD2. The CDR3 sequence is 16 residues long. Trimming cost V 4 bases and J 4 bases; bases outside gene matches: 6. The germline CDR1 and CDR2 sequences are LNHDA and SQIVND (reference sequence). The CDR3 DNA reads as TGTGCCAGTAGTAGGACTAGCGGGGTCTTCGCAGATACGCAGTATTTT. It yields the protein CASSRTSGVFADTQYF.

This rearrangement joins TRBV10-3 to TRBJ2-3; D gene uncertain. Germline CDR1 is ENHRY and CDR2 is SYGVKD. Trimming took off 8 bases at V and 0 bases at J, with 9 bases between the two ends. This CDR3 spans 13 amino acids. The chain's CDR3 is CAILGASTDTQYF. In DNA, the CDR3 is TGTGCCATCTTGGGCGCTAGCACAGATACGCAGTATTTT.

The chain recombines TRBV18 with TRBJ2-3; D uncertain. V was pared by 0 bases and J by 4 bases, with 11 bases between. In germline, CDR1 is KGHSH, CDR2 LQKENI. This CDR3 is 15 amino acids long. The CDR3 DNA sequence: TGTGCCAGCTCACCACCGGAGAGACCACCAGATACGCAGTATTTT. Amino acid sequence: CASSPPERPPDTQYF.

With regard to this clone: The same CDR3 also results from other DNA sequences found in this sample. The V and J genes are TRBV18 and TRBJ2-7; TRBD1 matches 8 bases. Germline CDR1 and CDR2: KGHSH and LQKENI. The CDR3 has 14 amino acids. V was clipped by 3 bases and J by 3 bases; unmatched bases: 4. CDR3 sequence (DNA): TGTGCCAGCTCACCCGGGACAGGCGGCTACGAGCAGTACTTC. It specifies CASSPGTGGYEQYF.

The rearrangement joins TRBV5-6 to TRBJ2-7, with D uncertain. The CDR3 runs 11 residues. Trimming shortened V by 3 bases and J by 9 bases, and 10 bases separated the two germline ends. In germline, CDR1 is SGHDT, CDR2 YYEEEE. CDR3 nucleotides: TGTGCCAGCAGCTCCTCCTCTGTGCAGTACTTC. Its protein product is CASSSSSVQYF.

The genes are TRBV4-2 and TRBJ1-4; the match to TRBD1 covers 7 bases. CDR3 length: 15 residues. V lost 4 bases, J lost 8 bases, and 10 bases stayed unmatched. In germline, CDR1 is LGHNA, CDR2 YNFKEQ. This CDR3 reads CASSPYRGLSEKLFF. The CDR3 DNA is TGTGCCAGCAGCCCCTACAGGGGTTTAAGCGAAAAACTGTTTTTT.

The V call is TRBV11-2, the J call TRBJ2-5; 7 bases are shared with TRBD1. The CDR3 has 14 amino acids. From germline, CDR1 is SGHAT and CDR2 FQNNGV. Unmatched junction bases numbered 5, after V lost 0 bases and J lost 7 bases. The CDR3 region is CASSLDHNRGTQYF. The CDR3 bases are TGTGCCAGCAGCTTAGATCATAACAGGGGGACCCAGTACTTC.